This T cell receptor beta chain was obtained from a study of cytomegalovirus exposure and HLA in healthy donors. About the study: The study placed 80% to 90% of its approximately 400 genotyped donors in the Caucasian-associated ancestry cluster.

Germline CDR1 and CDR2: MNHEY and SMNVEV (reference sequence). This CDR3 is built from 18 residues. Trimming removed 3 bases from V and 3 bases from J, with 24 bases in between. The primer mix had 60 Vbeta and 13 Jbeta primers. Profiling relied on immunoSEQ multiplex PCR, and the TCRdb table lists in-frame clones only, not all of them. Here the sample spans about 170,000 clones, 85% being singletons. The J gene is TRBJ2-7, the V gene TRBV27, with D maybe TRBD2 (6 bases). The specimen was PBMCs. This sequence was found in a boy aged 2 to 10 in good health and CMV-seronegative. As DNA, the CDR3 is TGTGCCAGCAGTTTTGGGCCGCAGGGAGGCTTGGCCATCTACGAGCAGTACTTC. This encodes CASSFGPQGGLAIYEQYF.